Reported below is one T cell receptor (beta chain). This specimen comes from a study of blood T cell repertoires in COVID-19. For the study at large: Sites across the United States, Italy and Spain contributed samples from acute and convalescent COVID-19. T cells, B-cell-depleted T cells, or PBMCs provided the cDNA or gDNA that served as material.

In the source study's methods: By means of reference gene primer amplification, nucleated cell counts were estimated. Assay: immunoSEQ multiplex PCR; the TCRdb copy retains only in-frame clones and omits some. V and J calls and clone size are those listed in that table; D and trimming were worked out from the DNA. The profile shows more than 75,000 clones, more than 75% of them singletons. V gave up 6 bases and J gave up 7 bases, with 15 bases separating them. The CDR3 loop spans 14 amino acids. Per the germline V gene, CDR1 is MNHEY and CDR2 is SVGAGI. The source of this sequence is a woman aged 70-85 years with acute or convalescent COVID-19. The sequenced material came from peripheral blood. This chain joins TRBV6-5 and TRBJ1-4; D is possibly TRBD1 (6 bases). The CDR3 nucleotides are TGTGCCAGCAGGAGAGAAGGGGGTATTGAAAAACTGTTTTTT. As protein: CASRREGGIEKLFF.